One sample yielded the 17 T cell receptor beta chains listed below, sequenced in a study of CD8 T cells in Susac syndrome. After extraction with the RNeasy kit, 0.5 to 1 ug of the RNA was reverse transcribed using random hexamers. TCRdb fed the immunoSEQ multiplex PCR reads into MiXCR, producing one record per CDR3 protein. The table includes a few hundred thousand distinct CDR3 sequences, approximately 95% detected once. The sample taken for sequencing was CD4+ T cells from PBMCs. The receptor set was obtained from a human donor with multiple sclerosis.

This chain joins TRBV3-1 and TRBJ1-1; 9 bases map to TRBD1. With 2 bases clipped from V and 6 bases from J, the junction kept 7 bases outside the gene matches. The CDR3 is 15 residues long. From germline, CDR1 is LGHDT and CDR2 YNNKEL (reference sequence). For the CDR3, the DNA is TGTGCCAGCAGCCAACCCCACAGGGGGCCCGCTGAAGCTTTCTTT. Protein product: CASSQPHRGPAEAFF.

A single count supports this clonotype. The chain has TRBV5-1 and TRBJ2-6, with D unresolved. Germline CDR1 is SGHRS and CDR2 is YFSETQ. The CDR3 length is 16 residues. Trimming removed 0 bases at V and 1 base at J, with 8 bases between. CDR3 DNA sequence: TGCGCCAGCAGCTTGGTTTGGGGATCTGGGGCCAACGTCCTGACTTTC. The encoded protein is CASSLVWGSGANVLTF.

The chain employs TRBV9 and TRBJ1-5; 8 bases agree with TRBD1. Germline V CDR1 and CDR2: SGDLS, YYNGEE. There are 16 residues in the CDR3. Losses at the gene ends were 2 bases for V and 7 bases for J; bases not matched to a gene: 11. In DNA form, the CDR3 reads TGTGCCAGCAGCGTGGGGGCGACAGGGGATGAGCAGCCCCAGCATTTT. Protein product: CASSVGATGDEQPQHF.

The chain links TRBV20-1 to TRBJ1-5; D perhaps matches TRBD1 (5 bases). Germline assignment: CDR1 DFQATT and CDR2 SNEGSKA (reference sequence). Trimming removed 3 bases at V and 4 bases at J, with 10 bases between. The CDR3 has 13 amino acids. CDR3 DNA: TGCAGTGCTAGTGGCGGGGGAAATCAGCCCCAGCATTTT. Translated: CSASGGGNQPQHF.

The chain couples TRBV29-1 to TRBJ2-1, with 7 bases lining up with TRBD1. The CDR3 loop spans 11 amino acids. From germline, CDR1 is SQVTM and CDR2 ANQGSEA. The CDR3 nucleotides read TGCAGGGGACAGTTAAATCATGAGCAGTTCTTC. It yields the protein CRGQLNHEQFF.

The rearrangement links TRBV28 to TRBJ2-1; D may match TRBD1 or TRBD2 (5 bases each). Germline CDR1 MDHEN, CDR2 SYDVKM. Trimming stripped 6 bases from V and 8 bases from J, with 23 bases between. The CDR3 consists of 16 residues. The CDR3 sequence is CASRIGDPAGSDEQFF. In nucleotides, the CDR3 is TGTGCCAGCAGAATCGGGGACCCAGCCGGGTCCGATGAGCAGTTCTTC.

The chain links TRBV20-1 to TRBJ2-1; weak D call: TRBD1 (5 bases). There are 15 residues in the CDR3. The V gene lost 3 bases and the J gene lost 0 bases, with 12 bases spanning the gap. Germline CDR1 is DFQATT and CDR2 is SNEGSKA (reference sequence). For the CDR3, the DNA is TGCAGTGCTAGTTTATCAGGGTTCTCCTACAATGAGCAGTTCTTC. This codes for CSASLSGFSYNEQFF.

The chain uses TRBV5-4 and TRBJ2-7; perhaps TRBD1 as D (5 bases). Trimming cost V 0 bases and J 3 bases, with 7 bases left between them. The CDR3 extends over 13 amino acids. Germline CDR1 is SGHNT and CDR2 is YYREEE (reference sequence). The CDR3 nucleotides read TGTGCCAGCAGCTTGGACAGGAACTACGAGCAGTACTTC. It translates to CASSLDRNYEQYF.

The rearrangement joins TRBV20-1 to TRBJ1-1; the D is unclear. CDR3 length: 13 residues. CDR1 and CDR2 (germline): DFQATT, SNEGSKA (reference sequence). V shed 7 bases and J shed 1 base, with 13 bases lying between them. CDR3 DNA sequence: TGCAGTGTCCGCCAGGACCAGAACACTGAAGCTTTCTTT. Translating it yields CSVRQDQNTEAFF.

Here the CDR3 DNA reads TGTGCCAGCAGTTTAGACCAGAGTCGTAATTCACCCCTCCACTTT. It encodes CASSLDQSRNSPLHF. V usage is TRBV27 and J usage is TRBJ1-6; D is ambiguous. The V end was cut by 2 bases, the J end by 6 bases, with 11 bases between. This CDR3 contains 15 residues. CDR1 MNHEY and CDR2 SMNVEV come from the germline V gene (reference sequence).

The gene calls are TRBV3-1 and TRBJ2-1; D is undetermined. The germline V gene has CDR1 LGHDT and CDR2 YNNKEL (reference sequence). V was shortened by 3 bases and J by 9 bases, with 9 bases between the two germline ends. The CDR3 spans 12 residues. CDR3 loop: CASSHLSVEQFF. Written as DNA, the CDR3 is TGTGCCAGCAGCCATTTATCGGTTGAGCAGTTCTTC.

Concerning this clonotype itself: At one end, the junction sequence differs from germline, possibly due to a read error. The chain joins TRBV3-1 to TRBJ2-7; D gene ambiguous. The length of the CDR3 is 15 residues. Per germline, CDR1 LGHDT and CDR2 YNNKEL (reference sequence). This CDR3 is CASSQDALFTYEQYF. Written as DNA, the CDR3 is TGTGCCAGCAGTCAAGACGCCCTCTTCACCTACGAGCAGTACTTC.

The chain joins TRBV12-3 or TRBV12-4 to TRBJ1-1; D is perhaps TRBD1 (6 bases). This CDR3 has 15 residues. V was clipped by 3 bases and J by 1 base, with 12 bases between them. Here the CDR3 DNA reads TGTGCCAGCAGTTTTCGCGGGGGCCGGAACACTGAAGCTTTCTTT. Amino acids: CASSFRGGRNTEAFF.

J is TRBJ2-1 and V is TRBV20-1; a weak D match, TRBD2 (6 bases). Germline V lookup: CDR1 DFQATT, CDR2 SNEGSKA (reference sequence). Trimming pared 3 bases from V and 3 bases from J, leaving 12 bases between. The CDR3 is made up of 14 amino acids. The CDR3 nucleotides read TGCAGTGCTAGGCGGGGTAGCCTCTACAATGAGCAGTTCTTC. The encoded protein is CSARRGSLYNEQFF.

The V gene is TRBV19, the J gene TRBJ1-5; TRBD1 might be the D (5 bases). This CDR3 contains 14 residues. V was shortened by 4 bases and J by 11 bases, with 18 bases between the two germline ends. The germline V gene has CDR1 LNHDA and CDR2 SQIVND (reference sequence). CDR3 sequence (DNA): TGTGCCAGTAGTACTACAGGCCACCGGGAGGCCCAGCATTTT. Protein sequence: CASSTTGHREAQHF.

J is TRBJ1-5 and V is TRBV29-1; no reliable D call. Trimming took 7 bases from V and 1 from J, leaving 2 bases between them. The CDR3 loop spans 10 amino acids. Per the germline V gene, CDR1 is SQVTM and CDR2 is ANQGSEA. The CDR3 coding sequence is TGCAGCGGGAGCAATCAGCCCCAGCATTTT. Residues: CSGSNQPQHF.

V usage is TRBV7-3 and J usage is TRBJ1-2, with 7 bases matching TRBD1. The J segment lost 8 bases and the V segment lost 5 bases, leaving 8 bases of the junction unmatched. The CDR3 has 13 amino acids. Per the germline V gene, CDR1 is SGHTA and CDR2 is FQGTGA. The chain's CDR3 is CASSLKGAVGYTF. The CDR3 DNA is TGTGCCAGCAGCCTGAAGGGGGCGGTAGGCTACACCTTC. Based on the CDR3 plus reference TRBV7-3 and TRBJ1-2, the full variable domain is GAGVSQTPSNKVTEKGKYVELRCDPISGHTALYWYRQSLGQGPEFLIYFQGTGAADDSGLPNDRFFAVRPEGSVSTLKIQRTERGDSAVYLCASSLKGAVGYTFGSGTRLTVV.